Sequencing of this TCR beta chain was carried out in a study of blood T cell repertoires in COVID-19. Sequencing used immunoSEQ multiplex PCR; TCRdb keeps in-frame clones, though not all of them. Of approximately 140,000 clones listed, about four fifths are singletons. Membership in each cohort depended on participant-reported clinical history. V was pared by 5 bases and J by 4 bases, with 9 bases between. CDR1 LNHDA and CDR2 SQIVND come from the germline V gene (reference sequence). This CDR3 contains 13 residues. Sequences were obtained from PBMCs or T cells enriched from blood (not recorded which). The clonotype originates from a man between 35 and 55 years old with acute COVID-19. The chain uses TRBV19 and TRBJ1-3; weak D call: TRBD1 (5 bases). CDR3 sequence: CASSRQFGNTIYF. The DNA for the CDR3 is TGTGCCAGTAGTCGACAGTTCGGAAACACCATATATTTT.